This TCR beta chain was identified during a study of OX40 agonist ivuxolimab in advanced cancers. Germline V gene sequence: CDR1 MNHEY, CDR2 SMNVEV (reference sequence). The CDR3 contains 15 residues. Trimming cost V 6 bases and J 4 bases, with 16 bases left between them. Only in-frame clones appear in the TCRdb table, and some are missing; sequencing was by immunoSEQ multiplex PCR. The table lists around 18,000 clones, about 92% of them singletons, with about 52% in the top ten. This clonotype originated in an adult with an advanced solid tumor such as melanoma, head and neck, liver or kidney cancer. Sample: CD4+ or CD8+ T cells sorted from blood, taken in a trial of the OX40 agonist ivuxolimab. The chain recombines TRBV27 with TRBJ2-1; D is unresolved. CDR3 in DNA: TGTGCCAGCAGCCTCCCAGGCAATGGGTACAATGAGCAGTTCTTC. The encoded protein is CASSLPGNGYNEQFF.